This TCR beta chain was observed in a study of T cells in Graves' hyperthyroidism and ophthalmopathy. This CDR3 spans 15 amino acids. Germline V gene sequence: CDR1 MNHEY, CDR2 SMNVEV (reference sequence). Trimming cost V 6 bases and J 7 bases, with 21 bases left between them. The table lists this clonotype with many counts. Each diagnosis drew on symptoms, thyroxine, TRAb, thyroid ultrasound and orbital computed tomography findings. The TCR beta CDR3 regions underwent amplification using RNA transcripts as the source. The HTBI primer set drove a first-round RT-PCR of the TCR CDR3. TCRdb reprocessed the multiplex PCR reads with MiXCR, giving one entry per CDR3 protein. The sample holds over 300,000 distinct CDR3 sequences, roughly 14% seen once.

The sequence was obtained from a woman in her sixties with Graves' hyperthyroidism. Sequencing was done on a sample of blood. The rearrangement links TRBV27 to TRBJ1-2, with D possibly TRBD1 on 6 matching bases. As DNA, the CDR3 is TGTGCCAGCAGCCACCGGACAGCGGAGCGTGGTGGCTACACCTTC. Protein: CASSHRTAERGGYTF.